This TCR beta chain appears in the sequencing data of a study of cytomegalovirus exposure and HLA in healthy donors. This PCR relied on a set of 60 Vbeta primers and 13 Jbeta primers. Generated by immunoSEQ multiplex PCR, the TCRdb table keeps only in-frame clones and is missing some. Listed are around 160,000 clones; about 1.6% falls within the top ten. The germline CDR1 and CDR2 sequences are MNHEY and SVGAGI. V lost 6 bases and J 3 bases, leaving 5 bases between the germline ends. This CDR3 contains 11 residues. A word on this clone: The sample contains more than one DNA sequence encoding this CDR3.

Sequences were obtained from PBMCs. The chain joins TRBV6-5 to TRBJ1-1; D unresolved. The TCR was taken from a woman between 45 and 60 years old in good health and CMV-seronegative. CDR3 sequence: CASSSYTEAFF. CDR3 nucleotides: TGTGCCAGCAGCTCTTACACTGAAGCTTTCTTT.